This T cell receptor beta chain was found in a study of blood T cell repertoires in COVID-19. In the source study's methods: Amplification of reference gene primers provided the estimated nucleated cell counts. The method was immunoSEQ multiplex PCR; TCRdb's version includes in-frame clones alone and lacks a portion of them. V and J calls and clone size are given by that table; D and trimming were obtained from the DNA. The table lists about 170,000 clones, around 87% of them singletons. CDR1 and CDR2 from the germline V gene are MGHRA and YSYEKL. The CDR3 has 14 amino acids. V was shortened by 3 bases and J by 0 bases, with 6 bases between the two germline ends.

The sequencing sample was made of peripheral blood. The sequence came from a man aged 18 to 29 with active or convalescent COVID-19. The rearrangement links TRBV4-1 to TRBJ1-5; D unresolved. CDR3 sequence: CASSQAGSNQPQHF. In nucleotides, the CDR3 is TGCGCCAGCAGCCAGGCGGGTAGCAATCAGCCCCAGCATTTT.